These 5 T cell receptor beta chains originate from one sample sequenced in a study of T cells in Graves' hyperthyroidism and ophthalmopathy. Amplification yielded TCR beta CDR3 regions, with RNA transcripts as the source. The HTBI primer set drove a first-round RT-PCR of the TCR CDR3. TCRdb independently ran MiXCR on the multiplex PCR reads; one entry per CDR3 protein. The table shows more than 500,000 distinct CDR3 sequences, with around 15% occurring only once. Sequenced sample: blood. Source of these receptors: a woman aged 25 to 39 with Graves' hyperthyroidism.

This clonotype has ten or more counts. The CDR3 is CASSFLGSGYEQYF. The CDR3 bases are TGTGCCAGCAGTTTTCTCGGTAGCGGCTACGAGCAGTACTTC. V and J are TRBV28 and TRBJ2-7; maybe TRBD2 (6 bases). The CDR3 has 14 amino acids. Germline CDR1 MDHEN, CDR2 SYDVKM. The ends were cut back, 3 bases at V and 3 bases at J, with 12 bases in the middle.

The table lists this clonotype with many counts. This sequence joins TRBV20-1 and TRBJ2-3; the match to TRBD2 covers 10 bases. The CDR3 covers 15 residues. Germline V gene sequence: CDR1 DFQATT, CDR2 SNEGSKA (reference sequence). J was trimmed by 4 bases and V by 1 base; bases with no gene match: 5. CDR3 nucleotides: TGCAGTGCTAGAGTAATTAGCGGGAGGTCAGATACGCAGTATTTT. Its protein is CSARVISGRSDTQYF.

This clonotype occurred many times. The rearrangement links TRBV28 to TRBJ2-4; the match to TRBD1 covers 7 bases. The CDR3 is made up of 15 amino acids. Per the germline V gene, CDR1 is MDHEN and CDR2 is SYDVKM. The V segment lost 4 bases and the J segment 1 base; nucleotides outside the gene matches: 4. CDR3 residues: CASSYQQGAKNIQYF. The CDR3 DNA follows: TGTGCCAGCAGTTACCAACAGGGGGCCAAAAACATTCAGTACTTC.

The sample holds one count of this clonotype. This rearrangement joins TRBV7-8 to TRBJ2-1; D possibly corresponds to TRBD2 (6 bases). The CDR3 has 16 amino acids. V gave up 5 bases and J gave up 0 bases, with 14 bases separating them. Germline V CDR1 and CDR2: SGHVS, FQNEAQ. CDR3 amino acids: CASSRGTRSSYNEQFF. The CDR3 region has the DNA TGTGCCAGCAGCCGGGGGACTCGGAGCTCCTACAATGAGCAGTTCTTC.

The chain links TRBV7-9 to TRBJ1-1; 10 nucleotides match TRBD1. The CDR3 length is 21 residues. Germline V gives CDR1 SEHNR, CDR2 FQNEAQ (reference sequence). V shed 6 bases and J 1 base; nucleotides not matched to a gene: 23. The CDR3 DNA reads TGTGCCAGCAGTCGGACAGGGGGTCCCCGGGGGGGTGAGGGAGGGAACACTGAAGCTTTCTTT. Protein product: CASSRTGGPRGGEGGNTEAFF.